This entry lists 15 T cell receptor beta chains sequenced from one sample in a study of OX40 agonist ivuxolimab in advanced cancers. Assay: immunoSEQ multiplex PCR; the TCRdb copy retains only in-frame clones and omits some. The sample includes more than 25,000 clones, 86% of them seen just once. The sequencing here drew on CD4+ or CD8+ T cells sorted from blood, taken in a trial of the OX40 agonist ivuxolimab. The receptors here all came from an adult with an advanced solid tumor such as melanoma, head and neck, liver or kidney cancer.

The DNA of the CDR3 is TGTGCCAGCAGCACAGGGTTCAAGCAGCCCCAGCATTTT. Its protein product is CASSTGFKQPQHF. This sequence joins TRBV5-4 and TRBJ1-5, with D perhaps TRBD1 (6 bases). From germline, CDR1 is SGHNT and CDR2 YYREEE (reference sequence). V gave up 4 bases and J gave up 7 bases, with 12 bases separating them. The CDR3 sequence is 13 residues long. Looking up the rest from reference TRBV5-4 and TRBJ1-5 gives the full variable domain: ETGVTQSPTHLIKTRGQQVTLRCSSQSGHNTVSWYQQALGQGPQFIFQYYREEENGRGNFPPRFSGLQFPNYSSELNVNALELDDSALYLCASSTGFKQPQHFGDGTRLSIL.

The V gene is TRBV9, the J gene TRBJ2-3; 12 bases agree with TRBD1. Germline-derived CDR1 and CDR2 are SGDLS and YYNGEE. Losses at the gene ends were 2 bases for V and 4 bases for J; bases not matched to a gene: 2. CDR3 size: 15 residues. The CDR3 loop is CASSVGQGAPDTQYF. The CDR3 nucleotides read TGTGCCAGCAGCGTGGGACAGGGGGCCCCAGATACGCAGTATTTT.

The genes are TRBV9 and TRBJ2-2; no definite D call. CDR1 is SGDLS and CDR2 is YYNGEE in the germline V gene. Between the trimmed V and J ends, which lost 0 bases and 7 bases, there was a span of 19 bases. CDR3 size: 17 residues. The CDR3 region is CASSVGVTAWMGGELFF. CDR3 DNA sequence: TGTGCCAGCAGCGTAGGTGTGACTGCGTGGATGGGCGGGGAGCTGTTTTTT.

The chain combines TRBV10-1 with TRBJ2-3, with D uncertain. Germline CDR1 and CDR2: WNHNN and SYGVQD (reference sequence). CDR3 size: 17 residues. The V end lost 3 bases, the J end lost 0 bases, and 16 bases lay between the germline ends. CDR3 amino acids: CASSEHFGSSSTDTQYF. CDR3 nucleotides: TGCGCCAGCAGTGAACATTTTGGAAGTTCTAGCACAGATACGCAGTATTTT.

The chain recombines TRBV15 with TRBJ2-3; no definite D call. V was shortened by 1 base and J by 1 base, with 15 bases between the two germline ends. The CDR3 has 17 amino acids. The germline CDR1 and CDR2 sequences are LNHNV and YYDKDF (reference sequence). Written as DNA, the CDR3 is TGTGCCACCAGCAGAGGACTTCGAAAGCACGGCACAGATACGCAGTATTTT. Its translation is CATSRGLRKHGTDTQYF.

V is TRBV9 and J is TRBJ2-7; 7 bases match TRBD1. Germline CDR1 is SGDLS and CDR2 is YYNGEE. The length of the CDR3 is 14 residues. V shed 0 bases, J shed 2 bases, and the junction held 2 bases outside the gene matches. For the CDR3, the DNA is TGTGCCAGCAGCGTAGGACAGGGTACCTACGAGCAGTACTTC. This gives the protein CASSVGQGTYEQYF. The full variable domain, in which reference TRBV9 and TRBJ2-7 provide the parts outside the CDR3, is DSGVTQTPKHLITATGQRVTLRCSPRSGDLSVYWYQQSLDQGLQFLIQYYNGEERAKGNILERFSAQQFPDLHSELNLSSLELGDSALYFCASSVGQGTYEQYFGPGTRLTVT.

The rearrangement joins TRBV2 to TRBJ2-4; TRBD1 matches at 7 bases. Trimming at V came to 7 bases and at J to 7 bases, leaving 10 bases not matched to a gene. The CDR3 length is 14 residues. Germline values: CDR1 SNHLY, CDR2 FYNNEI. This CDR3 reads CASTERGRGNIQYF. The CDR3 DNA reads TGTGCCAGCACCGAGAGGGGGCGCGGGAACATTCAGTACTTC.

In its sample, this clone was seen once. V and J are TRBV6-5 and TRBJ2-7, with D uncertain. V was cut by 0 bases and J by 4 bases, with 7 bases left in between. In germline, CDR1 is MNHEY, CDR2 SVGAGI. The CDR3 consists of 13 residues. CDR3: CASSYSLGYEQYF. CDR3 sequence (DNA): TGTGCCAGCAGTTACTCGCTCGGGTACGAGCAGTACTTC.

The V and J genes are TRBV28 and TRBJ1-4; perhaps TRBD1 as D (5 bases). Germline loops: CDR1 MDHEN, CDR2 SYDVKM. V lost 11 bases and J 6 bases, leaving 31 bases between the germline ends. CDR3 length: 18 amino acids. CDR3 region: CACESRVSSAGFYEKLFF. CDR3 nucleotides: TGTGCCTGCGAGTCCAGGGTTTCTTCGGCGGGGTTCTATGAAAAACTGTTTTTT.

The J gene is TRBJ2-7, the V gene TRBV11-2; TRBD2 matches 7 bases. Germline assignment: CDR1 SGHAT and CDR2 FQNNGV. The trim removed 1 base at V and 3 bases at J, leaving 3 bases unmatched. The CDR3 has 14 amino acids. CDR3 in DNA: TGTGCCAGCAGCTTAGGAGGGGAGGGCTACGAGCAGTACTTC. This encodes CASSLGGEGYEQYF.

This sequence joins TRBV7-9 and TRBJ2-3; D not resolved. Trimming shortened V by 5 bases and J by 0 bases, and 15 bases separated the two germline ends. Looked up from germline, CDR1 is SEHNR and CDR2 is FQNEAQ (reference sequence). CDR3 length equals 16 residues. The CDR3 spells CASSPPTRVSTDTQYF. The CDR3 nucleotides read TGTGCCAGCAGCCCACCCACTCGGGTTAGCACAGATACGCAGTATTTT.

The table lists this clone with a few counts. The V gene is TRBV7-9, the J gene TRBJ2-7; 10 nucleotides line up with TRBD2. The V gene's germline CDR1 is SEHNR and CDR2 FQNEAQ (reference sequence). Trimming cost V 4 bases and J 5 bases; bases outside gene matches: 17. This CDR3 is built from 18 residues. CDR3 DNA: TGTGCCAGCAGCTCCACAGGGTTTAGGCTAGCGGGAGAGGACGAGCAGTACTTC. It translates to CASSSTGFRLAGEDEQYF.

V usage is TRBV5-6 and J usage is TRBJ2-7, with D maybe TRBD1 (5 bases). This CDR3 region has 15 residues. Trimming shortened V by 2 bases and J by 3 bases, and 15 bases separated the two germline ends. Germline V gene lookup returns CDR1 SGHDT and CDR2 YYEEEE. CDR3 residues: CASSFRGAEIYEQYF. CDR3 DNA sequence: TGTGCCAGCAGCTTTAGGGGTGCAGAGATCTACGAGCAGTACTTC.

This chain connects TRBV2 to TRBJ2-7; 7 nucleotides align to TRBD1. V lost 5 bases and J lost 3; bases outside the gene matches: 7. Germline V gives CDR1 SNHLY, CDR2 FYNNEI. CDR3 size: 14 residues. CDR3 sequence (DNA): TGTGCCAGCAGTAGCCGGGACAGAAACTACGAGCAGTACTTC. It translates to CASSSRDRNYEQYF. Drawing the rest from reference TRBV2 and TRBJ2-7, the complete variable domain is EPEVTQTPSHQVTQMGQEVILRCVPISNHLYFYWYRQILGQKVEFLVSFYNNEISEKSEIFDDQFSVERPDGSNFTLKIRSTKLEDSAMYFCASSSRDRNYEQYFGPGTRLTVT.

CDR3 DNA: TGTGCCACTGGGGGGGCTAGCGGGAGTCGGTACAATGAGCAGTTCTTC. Translating gives CATGGASGSRYNEQFF. The V call is TRBV19, the J call TRBJ2-1; 10 bases fit TRBD2. Germline-derived CDR1 and CDR2 are LNHDA and SQIVND (reference sequence). V dropped 10 bases and J dropped 4; count of bases not matched to a gene: 13. The CDR3 is 16 residues long.